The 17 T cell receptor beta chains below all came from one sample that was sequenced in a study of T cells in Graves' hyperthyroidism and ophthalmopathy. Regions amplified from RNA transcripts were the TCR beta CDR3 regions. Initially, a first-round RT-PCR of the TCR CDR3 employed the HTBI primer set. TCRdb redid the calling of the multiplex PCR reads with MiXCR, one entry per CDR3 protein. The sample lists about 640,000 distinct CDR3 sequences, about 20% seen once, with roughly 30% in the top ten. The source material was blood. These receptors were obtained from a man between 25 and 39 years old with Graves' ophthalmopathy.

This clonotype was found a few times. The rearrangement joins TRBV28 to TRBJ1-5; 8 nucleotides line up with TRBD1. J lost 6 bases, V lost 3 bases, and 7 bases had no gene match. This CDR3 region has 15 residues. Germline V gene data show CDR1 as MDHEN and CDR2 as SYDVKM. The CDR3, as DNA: TGTGCCAGCAGTTTTGGCAGGGGGCGCCGTCAGCCCCAGCATTTT. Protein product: CASSFGRGRRQPQHF.

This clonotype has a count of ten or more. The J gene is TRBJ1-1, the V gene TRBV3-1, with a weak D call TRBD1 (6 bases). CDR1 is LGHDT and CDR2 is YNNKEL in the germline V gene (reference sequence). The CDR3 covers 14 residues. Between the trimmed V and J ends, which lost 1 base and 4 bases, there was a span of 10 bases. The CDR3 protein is CASSQVGGGTEAFF. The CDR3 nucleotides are TGTGCCAGCAGCCAAGTAGGGGGGGGCACTGAAGCTTTCTTT. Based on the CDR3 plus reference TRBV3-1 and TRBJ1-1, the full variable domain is DTAVSQTPKYLVTQMGNDKSIKCEQNLGHDTMYWYKQDSKKFLKIMFSYNNKELIINETVPNRFSPKSPDKAHLNLHINSLELGDSAVYFCASSQVGGGTEAFFGQGTRLTVV.

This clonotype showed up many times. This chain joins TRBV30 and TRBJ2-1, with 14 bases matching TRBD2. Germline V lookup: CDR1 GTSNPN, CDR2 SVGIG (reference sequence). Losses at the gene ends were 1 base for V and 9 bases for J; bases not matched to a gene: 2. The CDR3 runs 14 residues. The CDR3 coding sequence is TGTGCCTGGAGTGAGGGACTAGCGGGAGTTGAGCAGTTCTTC. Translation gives CAWSEGLAGVEQFF.

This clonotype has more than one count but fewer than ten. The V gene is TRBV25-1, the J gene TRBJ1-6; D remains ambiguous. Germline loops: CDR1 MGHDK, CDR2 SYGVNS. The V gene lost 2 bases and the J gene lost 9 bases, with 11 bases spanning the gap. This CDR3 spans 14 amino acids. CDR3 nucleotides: TGTGCCAGCAGTGAAGGTGCTCGGATTTCACCCCTCCACTTT. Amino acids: CASSEGARISPLHF.

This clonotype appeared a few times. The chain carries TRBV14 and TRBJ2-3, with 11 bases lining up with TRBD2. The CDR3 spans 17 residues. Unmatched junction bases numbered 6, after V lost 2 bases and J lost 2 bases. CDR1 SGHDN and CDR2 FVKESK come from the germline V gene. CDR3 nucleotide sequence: TGTGCCAGCAGCCAACCCGGGACTAGCGGATTCACAGATACGCAGTATTTT. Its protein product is CASSQPGTSGFTDTQYF. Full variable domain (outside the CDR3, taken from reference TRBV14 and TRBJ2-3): EAGVTQFPSHSVIEKGQTVTLRCDPISGHDNLYWYRRVMGKEIKFLLHFVKESKQDESGMPNNRFLAERTGGTYSTLKVQPAELEDSGVYFCASSQPGTSGFTDTQYFGPGTRLTVL.

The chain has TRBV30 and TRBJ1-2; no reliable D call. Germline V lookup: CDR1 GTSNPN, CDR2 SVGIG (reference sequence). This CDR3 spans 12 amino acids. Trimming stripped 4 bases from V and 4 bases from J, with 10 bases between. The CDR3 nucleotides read TGTGCCTGGACTGGGTTGCGCTATGGCTACACCTTC. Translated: CAWTGLRYGYTF.

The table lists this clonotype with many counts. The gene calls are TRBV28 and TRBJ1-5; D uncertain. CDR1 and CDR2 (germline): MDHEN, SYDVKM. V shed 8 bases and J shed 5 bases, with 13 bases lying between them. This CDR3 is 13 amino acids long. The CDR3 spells CASSDFRDQPQHF. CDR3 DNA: TGTGCCAGCTCGGACTTTCGGGATCAGCCCCAGCATTTT.

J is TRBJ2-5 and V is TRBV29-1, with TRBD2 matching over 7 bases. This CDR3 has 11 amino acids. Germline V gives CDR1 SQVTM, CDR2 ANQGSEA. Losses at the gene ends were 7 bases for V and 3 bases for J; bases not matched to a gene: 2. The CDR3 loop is CSGGLEETQYF. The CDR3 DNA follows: TGCAGCGGTGGACTAGAAGAGACCCAGTACTTC. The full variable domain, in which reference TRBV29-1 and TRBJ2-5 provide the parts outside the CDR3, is SAVISQKPSRDICQRGTSLTIQCQVDSQVTMMFWYRQQPGQSLTLIATANQGSEATYESGFVIDKFPISRPNLTFSTLTVSNMSPEDSSIYLCSGGLEETQYFGPGTRLLVL.

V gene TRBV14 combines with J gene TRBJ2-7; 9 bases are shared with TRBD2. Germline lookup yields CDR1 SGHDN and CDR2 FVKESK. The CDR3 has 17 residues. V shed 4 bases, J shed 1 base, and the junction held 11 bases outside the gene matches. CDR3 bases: TGTGCCAGCAGCCCCAGGCTAGCGGGACGGGGATCCTACGAGCAGTACTTC. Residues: CASSPRLAGRGSYEQYF.

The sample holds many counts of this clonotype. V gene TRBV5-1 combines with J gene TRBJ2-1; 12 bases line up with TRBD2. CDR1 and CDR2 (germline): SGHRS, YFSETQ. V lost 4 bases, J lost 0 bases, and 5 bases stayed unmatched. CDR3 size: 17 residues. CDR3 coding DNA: TGCGCCAGCAGCCCCGGACTAGCGGGAAGCTCCTACAATGAGCAGTTCTTC. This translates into CASSPGLAGSSYNEQFF.

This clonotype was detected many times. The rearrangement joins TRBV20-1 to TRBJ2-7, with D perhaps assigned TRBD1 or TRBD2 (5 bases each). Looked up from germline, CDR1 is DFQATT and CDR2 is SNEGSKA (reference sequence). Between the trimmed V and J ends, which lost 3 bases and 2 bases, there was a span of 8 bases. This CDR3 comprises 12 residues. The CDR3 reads CSASGTAYEQYF. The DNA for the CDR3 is TGCAGTGCTAGCGGGACCGCCTACGAGCAGTACTTC.

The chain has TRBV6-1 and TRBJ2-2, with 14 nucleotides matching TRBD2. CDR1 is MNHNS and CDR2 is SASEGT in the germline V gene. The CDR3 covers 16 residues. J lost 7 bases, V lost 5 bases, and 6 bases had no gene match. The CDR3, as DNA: TGTGCCAGCAGTCATCCGGGACTAGCGGGAGTCGGGGAGCTGTTTTTT. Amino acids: CASSHPGLAGVGELFF.

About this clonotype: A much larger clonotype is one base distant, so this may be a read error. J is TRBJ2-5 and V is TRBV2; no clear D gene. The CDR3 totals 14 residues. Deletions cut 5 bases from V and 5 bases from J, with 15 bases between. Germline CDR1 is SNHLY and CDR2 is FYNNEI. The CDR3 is CASSTGRSRETQYF. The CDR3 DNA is TGTGCCAGCAGTACCGGCAGGTCACGGGAGACCCAGTACTTC.

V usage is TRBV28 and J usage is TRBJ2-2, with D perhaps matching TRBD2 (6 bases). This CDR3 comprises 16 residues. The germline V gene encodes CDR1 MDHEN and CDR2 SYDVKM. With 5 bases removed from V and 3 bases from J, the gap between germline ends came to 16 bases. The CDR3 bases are TGTGCCAGCAGTCCCGCCCCTCGGAGGGACACCGGGGAGCTGTTTTTT. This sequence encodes CASSPAPRRDTGELFF.

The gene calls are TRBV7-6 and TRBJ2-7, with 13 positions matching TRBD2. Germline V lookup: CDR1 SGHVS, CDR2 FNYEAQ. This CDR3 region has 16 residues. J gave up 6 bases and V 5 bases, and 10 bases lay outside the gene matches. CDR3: CASSSTGTSGILEQYF. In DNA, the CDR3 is TGTGCCAGCAGCAGTACCGGGACTAGCGGGATTCTCGAGCAGTACTTC.

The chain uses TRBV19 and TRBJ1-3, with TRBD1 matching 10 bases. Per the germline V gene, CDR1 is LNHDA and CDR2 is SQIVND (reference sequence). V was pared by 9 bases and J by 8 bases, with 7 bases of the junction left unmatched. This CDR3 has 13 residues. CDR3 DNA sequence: TGTGCCAGCCGAGACAGGGGGCGAGACACCATATATTTT. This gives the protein CASRDRGRDTIYF.

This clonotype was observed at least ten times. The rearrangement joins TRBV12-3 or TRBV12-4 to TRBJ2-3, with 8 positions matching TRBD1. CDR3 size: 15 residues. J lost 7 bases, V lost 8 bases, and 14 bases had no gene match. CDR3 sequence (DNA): TGTGCCAGCGTCCGGGACAGGCAATCGGTGAATACGCAGTATTTT. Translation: CASVRDRQSVNTQYF.